Below are 28 T cell receptor beta chains sequenced from a single sample in a study of neurological immune-mediated disorders. TCRdb used MiXCR to reprocess the 5' RACE reads, holding one entry per CDR3 protein. Found here are roughly 14,000 distinct CDR3 sequences, 6% to 8% of them singletons; the top ten hold approximately 25%. Material for sequencing was CD8+ T cells from blood. The receptors were sampled from a woman aged 40 to 49 in good health.

This clonotype has at least ten counts. The chain joins TRBV27 to TRBJ2-5; no reliable D call. Trimming stripped 7 bases from V and 2 bases from J, with 11 bases between. From germline, CDR1 is MNHEY and CDR2 SMNVEV (reference sequence). CDR3 length: 13 residues. The CDR3 DNA reads TGTGCCAGCAAAGACAAGCTACAAGAGACCCAGTACTTC. Protein sequence: CASKDKLQETQYF.

At least ten counts were recorded for this clonotype. This chain connects TRBV5-1 to TRBJ2-5; 10 nucleotides align to TRBD1. The ends lost 4 bases at V and 5 bases at J; junction bases unmatched: 8. Germline V gene lookup returns CDR1 SGHRS and CDR2 YFSETQ. CDR3 length equals 15 residues. CDR3 DNA: TGCGCCAGCAGCCCCCGGACAGGGGGGTTTGAGACCCAGTACTTC. Residues: CASSPRTGGFETQYF.

In its sample, this clonotype was seen many times. The chain employs TRBV6-6 and TRBJ2-1; no firm D call. The V gene's germline CDR1 is MNHNY and CDR2 SVGAGI (reference sequence). V was trimmed by 0 bases and J by 1 base, leaving 7 bases between them. The CDR3 loop spans 15 amino acids. The CDR3 region is CASSYSLGSYNEQFF. The CDR3 DNA sequence: TGTGCCAGCAGTTACTCGCTGGGGTCCTACAATGAGCAGTTCTTC.

At least ten counts were recorded for this clonotype. V usage is TRBV5-1 and J usage is TRBJ2-1; 8 nucleotides align to TRBD2. Germline loops: CDR1 SGHRS, CDR2 YFSETQ. This CDR3 spans 15 amino acids. V shed 4 bases, J shed 5 bases, and the junction held 8 bases outside the gene matches. In DNA, the CDR3 is TGCGCCAGCAGCCGGGGGCGGGGGGCAAACAATGAGCAGTTCTTC. This encodes CASSRGRGANNEQFF. Full variable domain (outside the CDR3, taken from reference TRBV5-1 and TRBJ2-1): KAGVTQTPRYLIKTRGQQVTLSCSPISGHRSVSWYQQTPGQGLQFLFEYFSETQRNKGNFPGRFSGRQFSNSRSEMNVSTLELGDSALYLCASSRGRGANNEQFFGPGTRLTVL.

The chain is built from TRBV6-6 and TRBJ2-7, with 13 positions matching TRBD2. J gave up 3 bases and V 6 bases, and 5 bases lay outside the gene matches. Germline loops: CDR1 MNHNY, CDR2 SVGAGI (reference sequence). The CDR3 has 15 amino acids. CDR3 residues: CASSPGLAGLYEQYF. The CDR3 DNA sequence: TGTGCCAGCAGCCCGGGACTAGCGGGGCTCTACGAGCAGTACTTC.

This clonotype appeared many times. The chain's CDR3 is CASSEGGASYNEQFF. The CDR3 DNA follows: TGTGCCAGCAGCGAGGGCGGGGCCTCCTACAATGAGCAGTTCTTC. The V call is TRBV9, the J call TRBJ2-1; D may be TRBD2 (6 bases). This CDR3 spans 15 amino acids. From germline, CDR1 is SGDLS and CDR2 YYNGEE. V lost 3 bases and J 0 bases, leaving 10 bases between the germline ends.

This clonotype was observed at least ten times. The chain is built from TRBV5-1 and TRBJ1-2; TRBD1 matches 8 bases. This CDR3 has 12 amino acids. The J segment lost 5 bases and the V segment lost 4 bases, leaving 1 base of the junction unmatched. Germline-derived CDR1 and CDR2 are SGHRS and YFSETQ. The CDR3 loop is CASSRTGYGYTF. The CDR3 nucleotides read TGCGCCAGCAGCAGGACAGGGTATGGCTACACCTTC.

This clonotype was observed at least ten times. J is TRBJ2-7 and V is TRBV10-3; D is perhaps TRBD1 (6 bases). The V and J ends lost 6 bases and 3 bases respectively, with 21 bases between them. The V gene's germline CDR1 is ENHRY and CDR2 SYGVKD. CDR3 length: 16 amino acids. CDR3 coding DNA: TGTGCCATCAGCGAGCAGGGGTTGGGCGGACACTACGAGCAGTACTTC. Protein sequence: CAISEQGLGGHYEQYF.

This clonotype was picked up many times. The rearrangement uses TRBV5-1 and TRBJ2-7; D uncertain. Looked up from germline, CDR1 is SGHRS and CDR2 is YFSETQ. The CDR3 runs to 14 residues. Deletions cut 3 bases from V and 2 bases from J, with 12 bases between. CDR3 loop: CASSSYDLTYEQYF. CDR3 sequence (DNA): TGCGCCAGCAGCTCGTATGACTTGACCTACGAGCAGTACTTC.

This clonotype was observed many times. This chain uses TRBV20-1 with TRBJ2-5, with unresolved D. Germline CDR1 DFQATT, CDR2 SNEGSKA (reference sequence). The ends were cut back, 1 base at V and 5 bases at J, with 5 bases in the middle. The CDR3 is 11 residues long. Written as DNA, the CDR3 is TGCAGTGCTAGAGTAGTTGAGACCCAGTACTTC. This codes for CSARVVETQYF.

This clonotype was seen at least ten times. The chain uses TRBV3-1 and TRBJ1-1, with D maybe TRBD1 (5 bases). The germline V gene encodes CDR1 LGHDT and CDR2 YNNKEL (reference sequence). V was shortened by 3 bases and J by 5 bases, with 16 bases between the two germline ends. The CDR3 sequence is 15 residues long. Here the CDR3 reads CASSQSRSGRTEAFF. The CDR3 region has the DNA TGTGCCAGCAGCCAGTCCCGATCAGGGCGGACTGAAGCTTTCTTT.

This clonotype was seen ten or more times. The V gene is TRBV7-9, the J gene TRBJ2-7; D gene uncertain. The CDR3 is 13 residues long. Germline V gives CDR1 SEHNR, CDR2 FQNEAQ (reference sequence). Trimming left V 5 bases short and J 3 bases short, with 11 bases between. CDR3 sequence reads: CASSPSIDYEQYF. In DNA form, the CDR3 reads TGTGCCAGCAGCCCCTCGATTGACTACGAGCAGTACTTC.

This clonotype has ten or more counts. The gene calls are TRBV7-8 and TRBJ1-2; 9 bases map to TRBD1. The junction had 3 bases not matched to a gene; V was cut back by 1 base and J by 3 bases. Germline lookup yields CDR1 SGHVS and CDR2 FQNEAQ. The CDR3 loop spans 15 amino acids. The CDR3 reads CASSLGDRDDYGYTF. The CDR3 DNA sequence: TGTGCCAGCAGCTTAGGGGACAGGGACGACTATGGCTACACCTTC.

This clonotype was counted at least ten times. The J gene is TRBJ2-1, the V gene TRBV5-1; no clear D gene. CDR1 and CDR2 from the germline V gene are SGHRS and YFSETQ. V was cut by 5 bases and J by 8 bases, with 14 bases left in between. The CDR3 is made up of 13 amino acids. DNA of the CDR3: TGCGCCAGCAGGCCCCCCGCGTTCGATGAGCAGTTCTTC. This sequence encodes CASRPPAFDEQFF.

This clonotype has at least ten counts. The chain has TRBV20-1 and TRBJ2-5; D is unclear. Trimming cost V 0 bases and J 6 bases, with 14 bases left between them. Per the germline V gene, CDR1 is DFQATT and CDR2 is SNEGSKA (reference sequence). The CDR3 consists of 14 residues. The CDR3 loop reads CSARDWVYGQTQYF. CDR3 nucleotide sequence: TGCAGTGCTAGAGATTGGGTCTATGGGCAGACCCAGTACTTC.

This clonotype was counted many times. V and J are TRBV12-3 or TRBV12-4 and TRBJ2-1; D may be TRBD1 (6 bases). There are 12 residues in the CDR3. V was trimmed by 5 bases and J by 8 bases, leaving 10 bases between them. The CDR3 DNA is TGTGCCAGCAGTAACAGGGTACATGAGCAGTTCTTC. Translating gives CASSNRVHEQFF.

The sample holds many counts of this clonotype. This rearrangement joins TRBV14 to TRBJ2-1, with 9 bases that match TRBD1. J lost 8 bases, V lost 4 bases, and 15 bases had no gene match. The germline V gene has CDR1 SGHDN and CDR2 FVKESK. The CDR3 loop spans 17 amino acids. CDR3 loop: CASSPGDWDRALDEQFF. In nucleotides, the CDR3 is TGTGCCAGCAGCCCGGGGGACTGGGACAGGGCTTTGGATGAGCAGTTCTTC.

This clonotype was seen many times. The gene calls are TRBV12-3 or TRBV12-4 and TRBJ2-1, with 9 bases matching TRBD1. Trimming removed 3 bases from V and 7 bases from J; junction bases left unmatched: 13. This CDR3 is 17 amino acids long. The CDR3 reads CASSFASDRGPLNEQFF. Written as DNA, the CDR3 is TGTGCCAGCAGTTTCGCCTCGGACAGGGGACCCCTGAATGAGCAGTTCTTC.

This clonotype was detected only a few times. The V gene is TRBV7-2, the J gene TRBJ2-5; 8 bases fit TRBD2. The CDR3 extends over 15 amino acids. V trimming: 4 bases; J trimming: 1 base; junction bases outside the gene matches: 5. Germline lookup yields CDR1 SGHTA and CDR2 FQGNSA. The CDR3, as DNA: TGTGCCAGCAGCTCCAGCGGGAGCCCCCAAGAGACCCAGTACTTC. The encoded protein is CASSSSGSPQETQYF.

This clonotype was found many times. The chain carries TRBV19 and TRBJ2-1; weak D call: TRBD2 (6 bases). Looked up from germline, CDR1 is LNHDA and CDR2 is SQIVND (reference sequence). The CDR3 runs to 14 residues. Trimming pared 3 bases from V and 4 bases from J, leaving 10 bases between. In DNA form, the CDR3 reads TGTGCCAGTAGTATTACCAGCGGGTACAATGAGCAGTTCTTC. Amino acid sequence: CASSITSGYNEQFF.

This clonotype has at least ten counts. J is TRBJ1-4 and V is TRBV28; 7 bases fit TRBD1. From germline, CDR1 is MDHEN and CDR2 SYDVKM. The length of the CDR3 is 17 residues. Trimming at V came to 4 bases and at J to 5 bases, leaving 13 bases not matched to a gene. For the CDR3, the DNA is TGTGCCAGCAGTTCCCTAAAGACGGACAGGCTGAATGAAAAACTGTTTTTT. Protein sequence: CASSSLKTDRLNEKLFF.

This clonotype was counted at least ten times. This chain joins TRBV6-2 or TRBV6-3 and TRBJ2-1, with a tentative D call TRBD2 (5 bases). CDR1 is MNHEY, CDR2 SVGEGT, per germline. V lost 4 bases and J 2 bases, leaving 12 bases between the germline ends. The CDR3 is 15 amino acids. CDR3 sequence reads: CASSWEGRTYNEQFF. The CDR3 coding sequence is TGTGCCAGCAGTTGGGAAGGGAGAACCTACAATGAGCAGTTCTTC.

The V gene is TRBV29-1, the J gene TRBJ2-2; 10 positions agree with TRBD2. The CDR3 runs 17 residues. After removal of 4 bases from V and 4 bases from J, the junction contained 12 bases not matched to a gene. Germline V gene data show CDR1 as SQVTM and CDR2 as ANQGSEA. CDR3 protein: CSVGGCGLAVATGELFF. The CDR3 bases are TGCAGCGTTGGGGGCTGTGGACTAGCGGTGGCCACCGGGGAGCTGTTTTTT.

V is TRBV29-1 and J is TRBJ2-3, with TRBD2 matching over 7 bases. Trimming took 4 bases from V and 5 from J; bases not matched to a gene: 9. In germline, CDR1 is SQVTM, CDR2 ANQGSEA. The CDR3 loop spans 14 amino acids. CDR3 DNA: TGCAGCGTTGGAGGGGCGGGAGTGATAGATACGCAGTATTTT. This sequence encodes CSVGGAGVIDTQYF.

In this sample, this clonotype turned up many times. This chain joins TRBV29-1 and TRBJ2-7; D possibly corresponds to TRBD2 (5 bases). The germline V gene has CDR1 SQVTM and CDR2 ANQGSEA. Trimming left V 7 bases short and J 3 bases short, with 13 bases between. The CDR3 is 12 residues long. The CDR3 spells CSARSGSYEQYF. CDR3 DNA sequence: TGCAGCGCCCGGAGTGGGAGCTACGAGCAGTACTTC.

This clonotype was observed at least ten times. The J gene is TRBJ2-1, the V gene TRBV2; 13 positions match TRBD2. Looked up from germline, CDR1 is SNHLY and CDR2 is FYNNEI. The CDR3 is 15 amino acids. After removal of 7 bases from V and 4 bases from J, the junction contained 4 bases not matched to a gene. The CDR3, as DNA: TGTGCCAGCACCCCGGGACTAGCGGGGTACAATGAGCAGTTCTTC. It translates to CASTPGLAGYNEQFF.

This clonotype showed up many times. V is TRBV7-9 and J is TRBJ1-5; D gene ambiguous. Germline V gives CDR1 SEHNR, CDR2 FQNEAQ (reference sequence). V lost 2 bases, J lost 0 bases, and 5 bases lay in between. The CDR3 loop spans 14 amino acids. The CDR3, as DNA: TGTGCCAGCAGCTTAACAGATAGCAATCAGCCCCAGCATTTT. Amino acids: CASSLTDSNQPQHF.

This clonotype occurred many times. V is TRBV3-1 and J is TRBJ2-3; TRBD2 agrees at 7 bases. CDR1 and CDR2 from the germline V gene are LGHDT and YNNKEL (reference sequence). V dropped 2 bases and J dropped 0; count of bases not matched to a gene: 5. The CDR3 loop spans 16 amino acids. The CDR3: CASSQPLAPSTDTQYF. The CDR3 DNA reads as TGTGCCAGCAGCCAACCACTAGCGCCTAGCACAGATACGCAGTATTTT.